The rows below give T cell receptor beta chains drawn from one sample of a study of T cells after yellow fever vaccination. MiXCR, applied by TCRdb to the 5' RACE reads, yields one record per CDR3 protein. The sample contains a few hundred thousand distinct CDR3 sequences, approximately 4.2% of which appear only once. The input for sequencing was PBMCs, taken 5 days after the yellow fever booster vaccination. The receptors originated from a man between 18 and 35 years old who received the YFV17D yellow fever vaccine. CDR3s leave out the opening cysteine and the closing phenylalanine or tryptophan.

j_call | v_call | cdr3_aa
TRBJ2-2 | TRBV20-1 | SAPHAGTTNTGELF
TRBJ2-3 | TRBV6-6 | ASSARTSGGARDTQY
TRBJ2-6 | TRBV5-4 | ASSDRARGSGANVLT
TRBJ2-5 | TRBV4-3 | ASSQDASGGEETQY
TRBJ1-2 | TRBV6-5 | ASSSLSRFLGHGYT
TRBJ2-2 | TRBV4-3 | ASSQDNLNTGELF
TRBJ2-5 | TRBV15 | ATSRRVLHTDPTGRRETQY
TRBJ1-1 | TRBV5-1 | ASSVLTGGRGTEAF
TRBJ2-7 | TRBV5-1 | ASRTGATAREQY
TRBJ2-5 | TRBV4-2 | ASSPRTSGSLETQY
TRBJ1-6 | TRBV6-5 | ASSPIRGSSYNSPLH
TRBJ2-1 | TRBV6-4 | ASSEDTYNEQF
TRBJ2-5 | TRBV5-1 | ASSGWTGPETQY
TRBJ1-2 | TRBV11-2 | ASSSIRTGNYGYT
TRBJ2-3 | TRBV20-1 | SARDIASGDADTQY
TRBJ2-7 | TRBV18 | ASSPRPGRSYEQY
TRBJ2-5 | TRBV4-1 | ASSQDRTSGGYQETQY
TRBJ1-1 | TRBV5-1 | ASSVRQGGTEAF